These 27 T cell receptor beta chains originate from one sample sequenced in a study of blood T cell repertoires in COVID-19. Generated by immunoSEQ multiplex PCR, the TCRdb table keeps only in-frame clones and is missing some. The data hold just over 95,000 clones, with 90% observed a single time. Specimen: peripheral blood. Receptors originate from a man in his fifties or sixties with acute or convalescent COVID-19.

CDR3 sequence: CASSPLGGGEAFF. Written as DNA, the CDR3 is TGTGCCAGCAGCCCTCTCGGGGGGGGTGAAGCTTTCTTT. This rearrangement joins TRBV5-4 to TRBJ1-1; D may be TRBD1 (5 bases). This CDR3 region has 13 residues. The germline V and J ends were trimmed by 4 bases and 7 bases, with 14 bases remaining between them. Germline-derived CDR1 and CDR2 are SGHNT and YYREEE (reference sequence).

This clone was detected once. The chain couples TRBV5-1 to TRBJ1-1; tentative D call: TRBD1 (5 bases). The CDR3 has 15 residues. V dropped 4 bases and J dropped 0 bases, with 13 bases sitting between them. Germline V gene lookup returns CDR1 SGHRS and CDR2 YFSETQ. CDR3 in DNA: TGCGCCAGCAGCGCAGGACACTATTTGAACACTGAAGCTTTCTTT. This translates into CASSAGHYLNTEAFF.

The gene calls are TRBV6-6 and TRBJ2-3; TRBD1 is a possible D gene (5 bases). Germline V lookup: CDR1 MNHNY, CDR2 SVGAGI (reference sequence). V lost 6 bases to trimming and J lost 0 bases, with 10 bases between them. The CDR3 covers 14 residues. The CDR3 DNA sequence: TGTGCCAGCAGGGTGACAGAGAGCACAGATACGCAGTATTTT. Translation gives CASRVTESTDTQYF.

The CDR3, as DNA: TGTGCCAGCAGCCGATCTGGAGAGCAAATCTATGGCTACACCTTC. As protein: CASSRSGEQIYGYTF. The chain couples TRBV4-2 to TRBJ1-2; the D is unclear. Germline assignment: CDR1 LGHNA and CDR2 YNFKEQ. Trimming shortened V by 4 bases and J by 4 bases, and 16 bases separated the two germline ends. The CDR3 runs 15 residues.

V and J are TRBV6-6 and TRBJ2-1, with 7 nucleotides matching TRBD2. Germline V gene lookup returns CDR1 MNHNY and CDR2 SVGAGI (reference sequence). With V trimmed by 2 bases and J by 3 bases, 4 bases remained unmatched. The CDR3 loop spans 15 amino acids. The CDR3 sequence is CASSYEGGGYNEQFF. The DNA of the CDR3 is TGTGCCAGCAGTTACGAAGGCGGGGGCTACAATGAGCAGTTCTTC.

The rearrangement joins TRBV7-9 to TRBJ1-2, with unresolved D. This CDR3 comprises 15 residues. Trimming cost V 2 bases and J 6 bases, with 16 bases left between them. CDR1 is SEHNR, CDR2 FQNEAQ, per germline (reference sequence). The chain's CDR3 is CASSLSVGHGDGYTF. The DNA of the CDR3 is TGTGCCAGCAGCTTATCAGTGGGTCATGGAGATGGCTACACCTTC.

This clone appeared once. J is TRBJ1-2 and V is TRBV2; D is perhaps TRBD1 (5 bases). The CDR3 is 13 amino acids. V was cut by 3 bases and J by 5 bases, with 10 bases left in between. Germline CDR1 SNHLY, CDR2 FYNNEI. CDR3 sequence: CASSEVRGYGYTF. DNA for the CDR3: TGTGCCAGCAGTGAGGTTAGGGGATATGGCTACACCTTC.

Here the CDR3 reads CASSFRGSDTEAFF. CDR3 sequence (DNA): TGTGCCAGCAGTTTCAGGGGTTCGGACACTGAAGCTTTCTTT. V gene TRBV27 combines with J gene TRBJ1-1; possible D gene TRBD1, 6 bases. Germline-derived CDR1 and CDR2 are MNHEY and SMNVEV (reference sequence). The V and J ends lost 3 bases and 3 bases respectively, with 11 bases between them. The CDR3 loop spans 14 amino acids.

The J gene is TRBJ1-1, the V gene TRBV5-1; D gene uncertain. The germline CDR1 and CDR2 sequences are SGHRS and YFSETQ. This CDR3 has 15 amino acids. V lost 3 bases and J lost 1, with 13 bases in between. The CDR3 here is CASSSGAGSNTEAFF. CDR3 bases: TGCGCCAGCAGCTCTGGAGCGGGCTCGAACACTGAAGCTTTCTTT.

This clone was recorded once. The V call is TRBV10-1, the J call TRBJ1-1; 9 nucleotides match TRBD1. The germline V gene encodes CDR1 WNHNN and CDR2 SYGVQD (reference sequence). The CDR3 spans 14 residues. Trimming cost V 6 bases and J 4 bases; bases outside gene matches: 6. The chain's CDR3 is CASRGQGPGTEAFF. In DNA form, the CDR3 reads TGCGCCAGCAGGGGACAGGGCCCGGGCACTGAAGCTTTCTTT.

The genes are TRBV11-2 and TRBJ2-5; D may be TRBD2 (6 bases). Germline CDR1 reads SGHAT; CDR2 reads FQNNGV. Trimming removed 5 bases from V and 5 bases from J, with 15 bases in between. This CDR3 region has 14 residues. This CDR3 reads CASSARLDRETQYF. The CDR3 region has the DNA TGTGCCAGCAGCGCACGACTAGATCGTGAGACCCAGTACTTC.

The chain recombines TRBV5-1 with TRBJ2-7; D perhaps matches TRBD1 (5 bases). The CDR3 is made up of 12 amino acids. The V end lost 5 bases, the J end lost 12 bases, and 18 bases lay between the germline ends. Germline CDR1 SGHRS, CDR2 YFSETQ. The CDR3 spells CASSPDSLPSYF. The CDR3, as DNA: TGCGCCAGCAGTCCTGACAGCCTCCCTTCGTACTTC.

The J gene is TRBJ2-5, the V gene TRBV3-1 (or the pseudogene TRBV3-2); D gene uncertain. Germline V CDR1 and CDR2: LGHDT, YNNKEL (reference sequence). Trimming took 6 bases from V and 5 from J, leaving 16 bases between them. This CDR3 comprises 14 residues. CDR3 protein: CASRLDSGGETQYF. CDR3 in DNA: TGTGCCAGCAGGCTCGACTCCGGTGGGGAGACCCAGTACTTC.

J is TRBJ2-1 and V is TRBV7-2; 9 nucleotides agree with TRBD1. Losses at the gene ends were 3 bases for V and 5 bases for J; bases not matched to a gene: 5. This CDR3 spans 15 amino acids. CDR1 and CDR2 (germline): SGHTA, FQGNSA. CDR3 in DNA: TGTGCCAGCAGCTTTGTCCGACAGGGGGACAATGAGCAGTTCTTC. As protein: CASSFVRQGDNEQFF.

The CDR3 DNA follows: TGTGCCTGGAGCAGGACAGGGGGTCGGGCTGAAGCTTTCTTT. This translates into CAWSRTGGRAEAFF. The chain employs TRBV30 and TRBJ1-1; 10 bases map to TRBD1. V was clipped by 3 bases and J by 6 bases; unmatched bases: 7. The CDR3 has 14 amino acids. Germline V gives CDR1 GTSNPN, CDR2 SVGIG (reference sequence).

Turning to this clone: The germline gene is not matched at one end of the junction; a read error may be the cause. The chain employs TRBV28 and TRBJ1-2; no clear D. The CDR3 loop spans 17 amino acids. Germline V gene sequence: CDR1 MDHEN, CDR2 SYDVKM. For the CDR3, the DNA is TGTGCCAGCACTCCCCAAAAAGGAGCCGCCTCTAACAATGGCTACACCTTC. Translated, it gives CASTPQKGAASNNGYTF.

J is TRBJ1-5 and V is TRBV19; D possibly corresponds to TRBD1 (6 bases). This CDR3 region has 14 residues. Deletions cut 10 bases from V and 4 bases from J, with 17 bases between. Germline V CDR1 and CDR2: LNHDA, SQIVND (reference sequence). This CDR3 reads CATHPQGLNQPQHF. In DNA, the CDR3 is TGTGCCACTCACCCACAGGGTCTGAATCAGCCCCAGCATTTT.

V usage is TRBV19 and J usage is TRBJ2-1; maybe TRBD2 (5 bases). V was clipped by 6 bases and J by 4 bases, with 10 bases between them. CDR1 is LNHDA, CDR2 SQIVND, per germline (reference sequence). The CDR3 is 13 amino acids. The CDR3 loop is CASRQTTYNEQFF. The CDR3 nucleotides read TGTGCCAGTAGGCAGACTACTTACAATGAGCAGTTCTTC. Based on the CDR3 plus reference TRBV19 and TRBJ2-1, the full variable domain is DGGITQSPKYLFRKEGQNVTLSCEQNLNHDAMYWYRQDPGQGLRLIYYSQIVNDFQKGDIAEGYSVSREKKESFPLTVTSAQKNPTAFYLCASRQTTYNEQFFGPGTRLTVL.

The chain recombines TRBV4-2 with TRBJ1-1; the match to TRBD1 covers 9 bases. Germline V gene lookup returns CDR1 LGHNA and CDR2 YNFKEQ. V lost 1 base to trimming and J lost 5 bases; unmatched junction nucleotides: 2. The CDR3 is made up of 14 amino acids. The CDR3 DNA is TGTGCCAGCAGCCAAGGGGACAGGGAGACTGAAGCTTTCTTT. Translated: CASSQGDRETEAFF.

The chain has TRBV18 and TRBJ1-1; 7 nucleotides align to TRBD1. Losses at the gene ends were 5 bases for V and 3 bases for J; bases not matched to a gene: 6. CDR3 length: 14 residues. CDR1 and CDR2 (germline): KGHSH, LQKENI. The CDR3 sequence: CASSSTGKDTEAFF. The CDR3 nucleotides are TGTGCCAGCTCATCGACAGGGAAAGACACTGAAGCTTTCTTT. Variable domain in full (rest from reference TRBV18 and TRBJ1-1): NAGVMQNPRHLVRRRGQEARLRCSPMKGHSHVYWYRQLPEEGLKFMVYLQKENIIDESGMPKERFSAEFPKEGPSILRIQQVVRGDSAAYFCASSSTGKDTEAFFGQGTRLTVV.

To note about this clone: An end of the junction differs from the germline gene, which may be a read error. This chain joins TRBV6-1 and TRBJ1-1, with D perhaps matching TRBD1 (5 bases). This CDR3 contains 14 residues. Germline V lookup: CDR1 MNHNS, CDR2 SASEGT. The CDR3 bases are TGTGCCAGCACTGAACGGGACTTGAACACTGAAGCTTTCTTT. It encodes CASTERDLNTEAFF.

The rearrangement joins TRBV5-5 to TRBJ1-1, with TRBD1 as a possible D gene (5 bases). V dropped 2 bases and J dropped 6 bases, with 14 bases sitting between them. The CDR3 contains 14 residues. Germline V lookup: CDR1 SGHKS, CDR2 YYEKEE (reference sequence). CDR3 sequence: CASSLWSGIAEAFF. CDR3 sequence (DNA): TGTGCCAGCAGCTTATGGTCAGGGATCGCTGAAGCTTTCTTT. Full variable domain (rest looked up from reference TRBV5-5 and TRBJ1-1): DAGVTQSPTHLIKTRGQQVTLRCSPISGHKSVSWYQQVLGQGPQFIFQYYEKEERGRGNFPDRFSARQFPNYSSELNVNALLLGDSALYLCASSLWSGIAEAFFGQGTRLTVV.

The chain links TRBV7-9 to TRBJ1-2; perhaps TRBD1 as D (6 bases). The CDR3 totals 16 residues. Germline CDR1 SEHNR, CDR2 FQNEAQ (reference sequence). Trimming removed 0 bases from V and 3 bases from J, with 14 bases in between. Written as DNA, the CDR3 is TGTGCCAGCAGCTTAGCGGGGGCAGGGGCACACTATGGCTACACCTTC. Amino acid sequence: CASSLAGAGAHYGYTF.

This sequence joins TRBV11-3 and TRBJ2-3, with a possible D match to TRBD2 (5 bases). This CDR3 spans 13 amino acids. Germline CDR1 and CDR2: SGHNT and YENEEA. The V and J ends lost 5 bases and 4 bases respectively, with 10 bases between them. CDR3 DNA sequence: TGTGCCAGCAGCCCGGGGATCGCAGATACGCAGTATTTT. Protein: CASSPGIADTQYF.

V and J are TRBV5-1 and TRBJ1-1; 9 nucleotides agree with TRBD1. Unmatched junction bases numbered 1, after V lost 0 bases and J lost 4 bases. CDR3 length: 14 residues. In germline, CDR1 is SGHRS, CDR2 YFSETQ. The CDR3 spells CASSLVTGGTEAFF. DNA for the CDR3: TGCGCCAGCAGCTTGGTGACAGGGGGCACTGAAGCTTTCTTT.

The chain combines TRBV6-6 with TRBJ1-1; D uncertain. V lost 4 bases to trimming and J lost 0 bases, with 12 bases between them. Germline assignment: CDR1 MNHNY and CDR2 SVGAGI (reference sequence). The CDR3 covers 15 residues. This CDR3 is CASSSRVTMNTEAFF. The DNA for the CDR3 is TGTGCCAGCAGTTCCCGGGTTACCATGAACACTGAAGCTTTCTTT.

The chain joins TRBV6-5 to TRBJ1-1; 7 bases are a match to TRBD1. The V segment lost 6 bases and the J segment 4 bases; nucleotides outside the gene matches: 8. Germline-derived CDR1 and CDR2 are MNHEY and SVGAGI. The CDR3 consists of 14 residues. The CDR3 DNA reads TGTGCCAGCAGCCCGACAGGGACTGTCACTGAAGCTTTCTTT. Translated, it gives CASSPTGTVTEAFF.